This record concerns one TCR beta chain sequence. Its cognate antigen is unknown. V lost 3 bases and J 4 bases, leaving 10 bases between the germline ends. The CDR3 sequence is 14 residues long. The germline CDR1 and CDR2 sequences are SGHTA and FQGNSA. The sample belongs to a study of cytomegalovirus exposure and HLA in healthy donors. Researchers ran the PCR with 60 Vbeta and 13 Jbeta primers. Here immunoSEQ multiplex PCR was the method, and the copy in TCRdb shows in-frame clones only, minus some. The table lists roughly 150,000 clones, around 76% of them singletons, with around 1.5% in the top ten. Study-wide results and caveats: TCR beta sequences reportedly predicted most subjects' HLA-A and HLA-B alleles accurately.

V is TRBV7-2 and J is TRBJ1-3; TRBD1 is a possible D gene (6 bases). Sequenced: PBMCs. The source is a man aged 35 to 55 in good health and CMV-seronegative. CDR3 protein: CASSFARGGNTIYF. In DNA form, the CDR3 reads TGTGCCAGCAGCTTCGCCAGGGGCGGAAACACCATATATTTT.